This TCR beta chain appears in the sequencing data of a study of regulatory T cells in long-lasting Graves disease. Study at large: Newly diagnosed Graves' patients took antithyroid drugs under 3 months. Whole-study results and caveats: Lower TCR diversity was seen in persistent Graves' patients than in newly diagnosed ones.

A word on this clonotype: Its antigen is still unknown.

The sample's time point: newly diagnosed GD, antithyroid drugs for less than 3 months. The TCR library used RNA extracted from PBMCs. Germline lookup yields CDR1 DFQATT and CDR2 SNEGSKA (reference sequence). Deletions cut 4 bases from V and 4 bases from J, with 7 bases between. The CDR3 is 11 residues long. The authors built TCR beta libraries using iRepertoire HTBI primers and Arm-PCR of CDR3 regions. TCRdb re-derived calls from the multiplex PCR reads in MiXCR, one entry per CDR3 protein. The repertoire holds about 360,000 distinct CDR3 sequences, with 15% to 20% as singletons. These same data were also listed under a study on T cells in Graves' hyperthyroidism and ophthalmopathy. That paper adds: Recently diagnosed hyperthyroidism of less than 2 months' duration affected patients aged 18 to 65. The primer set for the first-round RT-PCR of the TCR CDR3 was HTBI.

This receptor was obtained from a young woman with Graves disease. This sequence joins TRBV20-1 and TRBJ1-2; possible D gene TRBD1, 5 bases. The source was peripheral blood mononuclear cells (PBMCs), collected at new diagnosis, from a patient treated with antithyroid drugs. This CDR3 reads CSATGFYGYTF. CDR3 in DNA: TGCAGTGCTACAGGGTTCTATGGCTACACCTTC.